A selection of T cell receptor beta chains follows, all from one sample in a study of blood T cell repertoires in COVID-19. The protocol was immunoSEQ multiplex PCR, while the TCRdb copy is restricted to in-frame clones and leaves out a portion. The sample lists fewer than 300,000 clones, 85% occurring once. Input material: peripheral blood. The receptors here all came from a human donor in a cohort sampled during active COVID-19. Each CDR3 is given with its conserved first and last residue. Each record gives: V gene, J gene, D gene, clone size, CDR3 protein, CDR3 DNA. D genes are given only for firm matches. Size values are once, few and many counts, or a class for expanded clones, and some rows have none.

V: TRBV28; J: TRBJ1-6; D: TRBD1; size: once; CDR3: CASSLTGTASSYSYNSPLHF; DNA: TGTGCCAGCAGTTTAACCGGGACAGCGAGCTCTTATTCCTATAATTCACCCCTCCACTTT
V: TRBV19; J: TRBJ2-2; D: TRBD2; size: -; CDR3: CASTGGPNGELFF; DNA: TGTGCCAGTACGGGAGGGCCAAACGGGGAGCTGTTTTTT
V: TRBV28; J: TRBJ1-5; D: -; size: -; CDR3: CASSGTLGNQPQHF; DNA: TGTGCCAGCAGTGGTACTCTGGGCAATCAGCCCCAGCATTTT
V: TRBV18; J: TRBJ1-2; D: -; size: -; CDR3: CASSPTGDYGYTF; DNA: TGTGCCAGCTCACCAACAGGCGACTATGGCTACACCTTC
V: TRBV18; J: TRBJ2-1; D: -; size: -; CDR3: CASSPQGVRDNEQFF; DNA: TGTGCCAGCTCACCACAAGGCGTCCGGGACAATGAGCAGTTCTTC
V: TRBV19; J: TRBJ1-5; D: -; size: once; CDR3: CASTMDRNQPQHF; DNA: TGTGCCAGTACCATGGACAGAAATCAGCCCCAGCATTTT
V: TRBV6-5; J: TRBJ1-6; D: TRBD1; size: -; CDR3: CASSFGGTGFNSPLHF; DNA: TGTGCCAGCAGTTTCGGAGGGACAGGGTTTAATTCACCCCTCCACTTT
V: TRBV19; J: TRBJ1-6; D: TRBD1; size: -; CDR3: CASTRQGYSPLHF; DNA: TGTGCCAGTACAAGACAGGGGTATTCACCCCTCCACTTT
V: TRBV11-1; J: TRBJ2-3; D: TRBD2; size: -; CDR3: CASSLDGTRRDTQYF; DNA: TGTGCCAGCAGCTTAGACGGGACTAGACGTGATACGCAGTATTTT
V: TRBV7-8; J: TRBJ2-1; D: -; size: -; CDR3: CASSLTRGSWDEQFF; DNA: TGTGCCAGCAGCTTAACGAGAGGCTCATGGGATGAGCAGTTCTTC
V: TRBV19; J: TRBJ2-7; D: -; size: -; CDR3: CASSHGSPFEQYF; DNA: TGTGCCAGTTCACACGGGTCTCCCTTCGAGCAGTACTTC
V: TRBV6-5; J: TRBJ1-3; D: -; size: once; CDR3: CASRDTHSGNTIYF; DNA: TGTGCCAGCAGGGACACACACTCTGGAAACACCATATATTTT
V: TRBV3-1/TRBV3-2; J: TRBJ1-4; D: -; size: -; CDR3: CASSQLSGEKLFF; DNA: TGTGCCAGCAGCCAACTATCTGGTGAAAAACTGTTTTTT
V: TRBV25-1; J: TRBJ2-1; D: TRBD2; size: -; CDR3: CASSGGSSYNEQFF; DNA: TGTGCCAGCAGTGGCGGGAGCTCCTACAATGAGCAGTTCTTC
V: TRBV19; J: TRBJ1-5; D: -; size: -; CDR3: CASNRAGRRDNQPQHF; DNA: TGTGCCAGTAATCGTGCGGGGAGACGGGACAATCAGCCCCAGCATTTT
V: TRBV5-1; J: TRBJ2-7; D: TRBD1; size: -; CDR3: CASSSSDRAVYEQYF; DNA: TGCGCCAGCAGCTCTTCTGACAGGGCGGTATACGAGCAGTACTTC
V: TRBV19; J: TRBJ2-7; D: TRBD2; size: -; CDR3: CASSDTGGSVQYF; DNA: TGTGCCAGTAGTGATACGGGGGGTTCTGTGCAGTACTTC
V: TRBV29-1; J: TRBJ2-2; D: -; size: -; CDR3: CSAGQNTGELFF; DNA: TGCAGCGCTGGACAGAACACCGGGGAGCTGTTTTTT
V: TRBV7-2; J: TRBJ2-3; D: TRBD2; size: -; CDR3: CASNVAGVGNTDTQYF; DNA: TGTGCCAGCAATGTAGCGGGAGTAGGGAACACAGATACGCAGTATTTT
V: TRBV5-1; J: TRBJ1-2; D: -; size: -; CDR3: CASSRDNYGYTF; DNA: TGCGCCAGCAGCCGGGATAACTATGGCTACACCTTC
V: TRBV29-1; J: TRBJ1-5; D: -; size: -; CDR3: CAIALGSDQPQHF; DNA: TGCGCTATAGCTCTCGGAAGCGATCAGCCCCAGCATTTT
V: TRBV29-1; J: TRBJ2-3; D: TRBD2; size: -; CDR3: CSVELAGATDTQYF; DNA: TGCAGCGTTGAACTAGCGGGAGCAACAGATACGCAGTATTTT
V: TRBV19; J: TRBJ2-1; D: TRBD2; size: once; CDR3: CASKRTSGYNEQFF; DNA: TGTGCCAGTAAGAGGACTAGCGGTTACAATGAGCAGTTCTTC
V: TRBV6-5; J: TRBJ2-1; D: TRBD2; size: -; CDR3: CARGTKSYNEQFF; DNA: TGTGCCAGGGGGACTAAATCCTACAATGAGCAGTTCTTC
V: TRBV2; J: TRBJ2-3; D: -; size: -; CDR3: CASSEGTASTDTQYF; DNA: TGTGCCAGCAGTGAAGGGACAGCCAGCACAGATACGCAGTATTTT
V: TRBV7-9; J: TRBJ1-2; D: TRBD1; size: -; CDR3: CASSSGGNSPSLGYTF; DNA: TGTGCCAGCAGCTCAGGGGGGAACAGCCCTTCCTTGGGCTACACCTTC
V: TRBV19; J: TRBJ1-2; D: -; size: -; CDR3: CASTQGINYGYTF; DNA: TGTGCCAGTACACAGGGTATAAACTATGGCTACACCTTC
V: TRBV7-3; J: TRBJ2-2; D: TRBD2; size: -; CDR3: CASSPLAGGKAGELFF; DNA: TGTGCCAGCAGCCCTCTAGCGGGAGGAAAGGCCGGGGAGCTGTTTTTT
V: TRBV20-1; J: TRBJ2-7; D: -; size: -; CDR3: CSAPGHREQYF; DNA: TGCAGTGCTCCAGGGCATCGAGAGCAGTACTTC
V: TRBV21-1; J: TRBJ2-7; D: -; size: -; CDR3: CASDPTSGLGYEQYF; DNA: TGTGCCAGCGACCCGACTAGCGGGTTGGGCTACGAGCAGTACTTC
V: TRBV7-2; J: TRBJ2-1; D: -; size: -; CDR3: CASSWIDSRISYNEQFF; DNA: TGTGCCAGCAGCTGGATCGACTCTCGTATTTCCTACAATGAGCAGTTCTTC
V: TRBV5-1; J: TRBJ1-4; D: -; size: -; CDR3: CASGAGRGEKLFF; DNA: TGCGCCAGCGGGGCAGGGCGGGGTGAAAAACTGTTTTTT
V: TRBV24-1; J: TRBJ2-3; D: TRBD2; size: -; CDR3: CATSDPGTSGRTDTQYF; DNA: TGTGCCACCAGTGACCCTGGGACTAGCGGGAGAACAGATACGCAGTATTTT
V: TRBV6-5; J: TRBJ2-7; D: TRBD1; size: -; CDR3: CATWTGAYEQYF; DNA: TGTGCCACGTGGACAGGGGCCTACGAGCAGTACTTC
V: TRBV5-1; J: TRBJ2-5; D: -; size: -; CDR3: CASSLSGALGGETQYF; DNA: TGCGCCAGCAGCTTGTCAGGGGCGCTCGGAGGAGAGACCCAGTACTTC
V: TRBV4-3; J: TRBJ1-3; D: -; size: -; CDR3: CASSQGQLSSGNTIYF; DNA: TGCGCCAGCAGCCAAGGACAGTTGAGCTCTGGAAACACCATATATTTT
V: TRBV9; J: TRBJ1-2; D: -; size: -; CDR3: CASTRDSNYGYTF; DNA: TGTGCCAGCACCAGGGATTCCAACTATGGCTACACCTTC
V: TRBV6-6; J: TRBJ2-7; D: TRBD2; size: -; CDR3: CASQSTSGIYEQYF; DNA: TGTGCCAGCCAAAGTACTAGCGGGATCTACGAGCAGTACTTC
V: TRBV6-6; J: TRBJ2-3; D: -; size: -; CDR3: CASSYLGVTDTQYF; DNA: TGTGCCAGCAGTTATCTCGGGGTCACAGATACGCAGTATTTT
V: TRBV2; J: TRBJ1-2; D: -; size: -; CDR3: CASSERGINYGYTF; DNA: TGTGCCAGCAGTGAAAGGGGGATAAACTATGGCTACACCTTC
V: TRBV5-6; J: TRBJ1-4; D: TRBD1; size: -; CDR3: CASSYSLEGAREKLFF; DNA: TGTGCCAGCAGCTACTCCCTCGAGGGGGCGCGGGAAAAACTGTTTTTT
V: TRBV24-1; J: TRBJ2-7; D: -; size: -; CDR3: CATSVFFSHEQYF; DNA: TGTGCCACCAGTGTCTTCTTTTCTCACGAGCAGTACTTC
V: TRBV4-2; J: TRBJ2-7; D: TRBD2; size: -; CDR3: CASSQDLRTSGRAYEQYF; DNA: TGTGCCAGCAGCCAAGATCTCCGGACTAGCGGGAGGGCCTACGAGCAGTACTTC
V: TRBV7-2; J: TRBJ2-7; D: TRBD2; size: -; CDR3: CASSTLAGPYEQYF; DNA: TGTGCCAGCAGCACACTAGCGGGCCCCTACGAGCAGTACTTC
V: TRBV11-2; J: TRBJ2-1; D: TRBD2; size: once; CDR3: CASSLVSGRAGEQFF; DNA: TGTGCCAGCAGCTTAGTTAGCGGGAGGGCCGGTGAGCAGTTCTTC
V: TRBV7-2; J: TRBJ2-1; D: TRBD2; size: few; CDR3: CASSLRTSGSYEQFF; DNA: TGTGCCAGCAGCTTACGGACTAGCGGGAGCTATGAGCAGTTCTTC
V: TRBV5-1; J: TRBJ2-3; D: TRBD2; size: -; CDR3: CASSLGLAHADTQYF; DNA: TGCGCCAGCAGCCTGGGACTAGCCCACGCCGATACGCAGTATTTT
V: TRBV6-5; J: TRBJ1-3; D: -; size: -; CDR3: CASRVGLNSGNTIYF; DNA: TGTGCCAGCAGGGTGGGACTTAACTCTGGAAACACCATATATTTT
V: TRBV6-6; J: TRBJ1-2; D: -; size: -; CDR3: CASSYSRDGYTF; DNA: TGTGCCAGCAGTTACTCTCGGGATGGCTACACCTTC
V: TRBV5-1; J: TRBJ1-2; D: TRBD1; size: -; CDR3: CASSLEQGPYGYTF; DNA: TGCGCCAGCAGCTTGGAACAGGGGCCCTATGGCTACACCTTC
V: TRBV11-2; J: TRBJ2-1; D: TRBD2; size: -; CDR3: CASSLGSGRYEQFF; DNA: TGTGCCAGCAGCTTGGGTAGCGGGAGGTATGAGCAGTTCTTC
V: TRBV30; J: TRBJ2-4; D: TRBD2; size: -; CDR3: CAWTPLTSPNIQYF; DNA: TGTGCCTGGACCCCCCTGACTAGCCCAAACATTCAGTACTTC
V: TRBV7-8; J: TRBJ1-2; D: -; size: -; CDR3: CASSPRQSANYGYTF; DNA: TGTGCCAGCAGCCCCCGACAGTCAGCTAACTATGGCTACACCTTC